Following are 7 T cell receptor beta chains from one sample sequenced in a study of blood T cell repertoires in COVID-19. TCRdb keeps only in-frame clones here, not all; method: immunoSEQ multiplex PCR. The sample has over 70,000 clones, approximately 90% seen once. Sequenced sample: peripheral blood. The receptors here all came from a human donor with active COVID-19. The donor label of this sample is uncertain.

V is TRBV7-8 and J is TRBJ2-3, with D maybe TRBD1 (5 bases). Germline V gives CDR1 SGHVS, CDR2 FQNEAQ. V shed 4 bases and J shed 4 bases, with 12 bases lying between them. This CDR3 has 14 amino acids. The CDR3 region has the DNA TGTGCCAGCAGCTCCAGGGAATCGCCAGATACGCAGTATTTT. Translation: CASSSRESPDTQYF.

The chain recombines TRBV6-2 or TRBV6-3 with TRBJ2-7; maybe TRBD1 (7 bases). Deletions cut 5 bases from V and 3 bases from J, with 11 bases between. CDR3 length equals 13 residues. The germline V gene encodes CDR1 MNHEY and CDR2 SVGEGT. In nucleotides, the CDR3 is TGTGCCAGCAGTCCAGGGGGGCACTACGAGCAGTACTTC. Protein product: CASSPGGHYEQYF.

The chain has TRBV28 and TRBJ1-4; TRBD1 matches 7 bases. J lost 6 bases, V lost 2 bases, and 6 bases had no gene match. The CDR3 extends over 15 amino acids. Germline V CDR1 and CDR2: MDHEN, SYDVKM. CDR3 in DNA: TGTGCCAGCAGTTTACGAAGCAGGGGGGATGAAAAACTGTTTTTT. It is translated as CASSLRSRGDEKLFF.

The chain joins TRBV5-4 to TRBJ2-1, with TRBD2 identical over 7 bases. CDR1 is SGHNT, CDR2 YYREEE, per germline (reference sequence). This CDR3 comprises 15 residues. Trimming took 0 bases from V and 2 from J; bases not matched to a gene: 2. The CDR3 sequence: CASSLGLAAYNEQFF. CDR3 DNA: TGTGCCAGCAGCTTGGGGCTAGCGGCCTACAATGAGCAGTTCTTC. Full variable domain (remainder filled in from reference TRBV5-4 and TRBJ2-1): ETGVTQSPTHLIKTRGQQVTLRCSSQSGHNTVSWYQQALGQGPQFIFQYYREEENGRGNFPPRFSGLQFPNYSSELNVNALELDDSALYLCASSLGLAAYNEQFFGPGTRLTVL.

This chain connects TRBV6-2 or TRBV6-3 to TRBJ2-1, with 10 bases lining up with TRBD2. Germline loops: CDR1 MNHEY, CDR2 SVGEGT. The CDR3 has 19 amino acids. J lost 2 bases, V lost 6 bases, and 16 bases had no gene match. CDR3 loop: CASSPGPAGGPGPYNEQFF. Here the CDR3 DNA reads TGTGCCAGCAGCCCGGGGCCAGCGGGGGGGCCCGGCCCCTACAATGAGCAGTTCTTC.

The V gene is TRBV7-2, the J gene TRBJ2-5; possibly TRBD2 for D (6 bases). Germline lookup yields CDR1 SGHTA and CDR2 FQGNSA. The CDR3 is 15 residues long. V was clipped by 5 bases and J by 3 bases, with 16 bases between them. The CDR3 coding sequence is TGTGCCAGCAGCAAGAGACTAGGCAGGGAAGAGACCCAGTACTTC. As protein: CASSKRLGREETQYF.

The rearrangement links TRBV24-1 to TRBJ2-3, with 9 bases that match TRBD1. J lost 3 bases, V lost 3 bases, and 6 bases had no gene match. The CDR3 runs 16 residues. The germline V gene encodes CDR1 KGHDR and CDR2 SFDVKD. The CDR3, as DNA: TGTGCCACCAGTGATCCGTCGGACAGGGGAACAGATACGCAGTATTTT. This sequence encodes CATSDPSDRGTDTQYF.